The 12 T cell receptor beta chains in this list originate from one sample, sequenced in a study of OX40 agonist ivuxolimab in advanced cancers. The protocol was immunoSEQ multiplex PCR, while the TCRdb copy is restricted to in-frame clones and leaves out a portion. Among about 100,000 clones listed, approximately 89% were seen once. The specimen comprised CD4+ or CD8+ T cells sorted from blood, sampled in a trial of the OX40 agonist ivuxolimab. These receptors were taken from an adult with an advanced solid tumor such as melanoma, head and neck, liver or kidney cancer.

Only one count was recorded for this clone. The chain combines TRBV11-2 with TRBJ2-2; D is ambiguous. This CDR3 has 16 residues. Germline V lookup: CDR1 SGHAT, CDR2 FQNNGV. V was clipped by 2 bases and J by 1 base, with 11 bases between them. The CDR3 region has the DNA TGTGCCAGCAGCTTAAGGCTAGTGATGAACACCGGGGAGCTGTTTTTT. It translates to CASSLRLVMNTGELFF. Variable domain in full (rest from reference TRBV11-2 and TRBJ2-2): EAGVAQSPRYKIIEKRQSVAFWCNPISGHATLYWYQQILGQGPKLLIQFQNNGVVDDSQLPKDRFSAERLKGVDSTLKIQPAKLEDSAVYLCASSLRLVMNTGELFFGEGSRLTVL.

The chain uses TRBV7-2 and TRBJ2-5, with D possibly TRBD2 on 6 matching bases. Germline CDR1 and CDR2: SGHTA and FQGNSA. The CDR3 has 13 amino acids. V shed 5 bases and J shed 5 bases, with 12 bases lying between them. The CDR3 DNA is TGTGCCAGCAGCGCGACTAGGCGGGAGACCCAGTACTTC. This translates into CASSATRRETQYF. The full variable domain, in which reference TRBV7-2 and TRBJ2-5 provide the parts outside the CDR3, is GAGVSQSPSNKVTEKGKDVELRCDPISGHTALYWYRQSLGQGLEFLIYFQGNSAPDKSGLPSDRFSAERTGGSVSTLTIQRTQQEDSAVYLCASSATRRETQYFGPGTRLLVL.

This rearrangement joins TRBV14 to TRBJ1-2; a possible D gene is TRBD1 (5 bases). CDR1 and CDR2 (germline): SGHDN, FVKESK. V lost 4 bases and J 2 bases, leaving 8 bases between the germline ends. The CDR3 is 13 residues long. This CDR3 reads CASSRAGNYGYTF. CDR3 sequence (DNA): TGTGCCAGCAGCCGTGCAGGGAACTATGGCTACACCTTC.

The J gene is TRBJ2-7, the V gene TRBV27, with 8 bases aligning to TRBD2. The V gene end was trimmed by 5 bases and the J gene end by 0 bases; junction bases not matched to a gene: 6. The CDR3 is 15 residues long. The germline gives CDR1 MNHEY, CDR2 SMNVEV (reference sequence). The chain's CDR3 is CASSATSGDSYEQYF. The CDR3 nucleotides are TGTGCCAGCAGTGCCACTAGCGGCGACTCCTACGAGCAGTACTTC.

This chain joins TRBV6-1 and TRBJ2-5; 11 nucleotides line up with TRBD1. Germline-derived CDR1 and CDR2 are MNHNS and SASEGT. The CDR3 covers 15 residues. Trimming cost V 6 bases and J 5 bases; bases outside gene matches: 8. The CDR3 region has the DNA TGTGCCAGCAGACGGACAGGGGGCGTTCATGAGACCCAGTACTTC. It encodes CASRRTGGVHETQYF.

V usage is TRBV30 and J usage is TRBJ1-6; TRBD1 aligns across 8 bases. The trim removed 4 bases at V and 7 bases at J, leaving 12 bases unmatched. The length of the CDR3 is 16 residues. Germline CDR1 reads GTSNPN; CDR2 reads SVGIG (reference sequence). CDR3 sequence: CAWNNLDRVENSPLHF. CDR3 bases: TGTGCCTGGAACAACCTGGACAGGGTTGAAAATTCACCCCTCCACTTT.

V is TRBV4-1 and J is TRBJ2-5, with TRBD2 identical over 10 bases. The CDR3 covers 17 residues. Per the germline V gene, CDR1 is MGHRA and CDR2 is YSYEKL. After removal of 1 base from V and 5 bases from J, the junction contained 10 bases not matched to a gene. The DNA of the CDR3 is TGCGCCAGCAGCCAAGCAGCTCTAGCGGGAGCGCGGGAGACCCAGTACTTC. Protein product: CASSQAALAGARETQYF.

The CDR3 loop is CASSPAQGASTDTQYF. Here the CDR3 DNA reads TGCGCCAGCAGCCCAGCACAGGGGGCTAGCACAGATACGCAGTATTTT. The rearrangement uses TRBV4-1 and TRBJ2-3, with 9 nucleotides matching TRBD1. The V gene's germline CDR1 is MGHRA and CDR2 YSYEKL. Trimming took 4 bases from V and 0 from J; bases not matched to a gene: 5. The CDR3 consists of 16 residues.

The V call is TRBV27, the J call TRBJ1-4, with D hard to call. Trimming shortened V by 3 bases and J by 0 bases, and 5 bases separated the two germline ends. CDR3 length equals 14 residues. CDR1 is MNHEY and CDR2 is SMNVEV in the germline V gene (reference sequence). CDR3 region: CASSFSTTNEKLFF. Here the CDR3 DNA reads TGTGCCAGCAGTTTCTCAACAACTAATGAAAAACTGTTTTTT.

J is TRBJ2-1 and V is TRBV9; D is uncertain. The CDR3 loop spans 18 amino acids. The V end was cut by 3 bases, the J end by 10 bases, with 29 bases between. CDR1 and CDR2 (germline): SGDLS, YYNGEE. The CDR3 region is CASSAPRNTRGRSGEQFF. DNA for the CDR3: TGTGCCAGCAGCGCCCCCCGCAATACTCGCGGAAGATCGGGCGAGCAGTTCTTC.

The rearrangement joins TRBV2 to TRBJ2-7; D is perhaps TRBD1 (5 bases). CDR1 SNHLY and CDR2 FYNNEI come from the germline V gene. V gave up 4 bases and J gave up 2 bases, with 9 bases separating them. CDR3 size: 13 residues. CDR3 sequence reads: CASSADSPYEQYF. Here the CDR3 DNA reads TGTGCCAGCAGTGCCGACAGTCCCTACGAGCAGTACTTC.

A few counts support this clone. V usage is TRBV5-8 and J usage is TRBJ1-5; the D gene is possibly TRBD1 (5 bases). This CDR3 spans 14 amino acids. The germline V gene encodes CDR1 SGHTS and CDR2 YDEGEE. V was clipped by 1 base and J by 0 bases, with 5 bases between them. This CDR3 is CASSLRGSNQPQHF. In nucleotides, the CDR3 is TGTGCCAGCAGCTTGAGGGGTAGCAATCAGCCCCAGCATTTT.